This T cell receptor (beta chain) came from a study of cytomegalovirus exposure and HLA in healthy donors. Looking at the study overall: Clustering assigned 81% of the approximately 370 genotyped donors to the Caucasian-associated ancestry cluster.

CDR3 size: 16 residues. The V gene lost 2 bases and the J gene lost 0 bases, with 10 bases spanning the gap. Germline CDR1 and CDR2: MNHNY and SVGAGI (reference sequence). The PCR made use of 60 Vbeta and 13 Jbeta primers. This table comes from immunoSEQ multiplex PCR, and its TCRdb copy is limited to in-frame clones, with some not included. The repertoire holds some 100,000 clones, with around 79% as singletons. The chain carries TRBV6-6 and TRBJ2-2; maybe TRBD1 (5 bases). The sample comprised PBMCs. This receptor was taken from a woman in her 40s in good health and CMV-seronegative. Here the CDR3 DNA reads TGTGCCAGCAGTTACCGGTCCAGGGCGAACACCGGGGAGCTGTTTTTT. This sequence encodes CASSYRSRANTGELFF.